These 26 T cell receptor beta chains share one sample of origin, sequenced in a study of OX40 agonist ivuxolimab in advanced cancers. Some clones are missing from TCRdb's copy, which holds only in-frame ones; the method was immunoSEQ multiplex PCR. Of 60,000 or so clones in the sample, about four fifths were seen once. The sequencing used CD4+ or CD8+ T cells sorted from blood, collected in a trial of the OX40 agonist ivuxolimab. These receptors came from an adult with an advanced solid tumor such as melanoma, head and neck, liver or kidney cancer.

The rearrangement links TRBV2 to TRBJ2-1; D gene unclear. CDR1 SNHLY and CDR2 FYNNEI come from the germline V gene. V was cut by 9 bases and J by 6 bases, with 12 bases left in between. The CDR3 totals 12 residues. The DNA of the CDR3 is TGTGCCAGAGCCCCTAAAGGCAATGAGCAGTTCTTC. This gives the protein CARAPKGNEQFF.

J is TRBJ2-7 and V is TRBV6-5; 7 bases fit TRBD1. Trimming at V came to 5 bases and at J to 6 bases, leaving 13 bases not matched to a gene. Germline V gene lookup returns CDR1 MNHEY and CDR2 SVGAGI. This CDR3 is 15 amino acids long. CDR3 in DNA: TGTGCCAGCAGTAAAGGGACAGCTACCTTGGCCGAGCAGTACTTC. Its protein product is CASSKGTATLAEQYF.

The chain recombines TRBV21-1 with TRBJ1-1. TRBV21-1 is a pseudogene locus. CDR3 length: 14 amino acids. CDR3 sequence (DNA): TGTGCCAGCAGCAAAGAGTACGGGGGAGGTATAGCTTTCTTT. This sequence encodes CASSKEYGGGIAFF.

The CDR3 DNA is TGTGCCAGCAGTGTCGGGACTTCGAATGAGCAGTTCTTC. It yields the protein CASSVGTSNEQFF. The rearrangement uses TRBV2 and TRBJ2-1, with D possibly being TRBD2 (6 bases). The V gene's germline CDR1 is SNHLY and CDR2 FYNNEI. Trimming stripped 4 bases from V and 7 bases from J, with 11 bases between. The CDR3 is 13 amino acids.

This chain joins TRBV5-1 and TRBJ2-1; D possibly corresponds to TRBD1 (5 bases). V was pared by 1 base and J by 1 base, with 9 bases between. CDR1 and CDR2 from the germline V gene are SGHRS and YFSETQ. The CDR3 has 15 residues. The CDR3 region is CASSLSQVSYNEQFF. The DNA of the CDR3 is TGCGCCAGCAGCTTGTCACAGGTGTCCTACAATGAGCAGTTCTTC.

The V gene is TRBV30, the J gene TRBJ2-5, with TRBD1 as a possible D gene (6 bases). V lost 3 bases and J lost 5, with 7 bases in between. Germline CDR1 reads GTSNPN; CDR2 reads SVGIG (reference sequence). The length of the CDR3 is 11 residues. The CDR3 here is CAWSTGETQYF. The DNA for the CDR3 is TGTGCCTGGAGCACAGGGGAGACCCAGTACTTC.

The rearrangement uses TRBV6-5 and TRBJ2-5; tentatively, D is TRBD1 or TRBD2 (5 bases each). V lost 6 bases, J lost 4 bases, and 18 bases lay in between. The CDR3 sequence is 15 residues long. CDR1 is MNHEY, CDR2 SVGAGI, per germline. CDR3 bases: TGTGCCAGCAGGGGGACGCGAGGGGCAGGAGAGACCCAGTACTTC. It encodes CASRGTRGAGETQYF.

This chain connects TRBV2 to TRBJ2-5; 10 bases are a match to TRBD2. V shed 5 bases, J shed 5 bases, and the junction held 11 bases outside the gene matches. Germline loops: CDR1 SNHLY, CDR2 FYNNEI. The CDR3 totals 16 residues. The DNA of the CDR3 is TGTGCCAGCAGTCACAGGACTAGCGGACCCCGGGAGACCCAGTACTTC. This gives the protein CASSHRTSGPRETQYF.

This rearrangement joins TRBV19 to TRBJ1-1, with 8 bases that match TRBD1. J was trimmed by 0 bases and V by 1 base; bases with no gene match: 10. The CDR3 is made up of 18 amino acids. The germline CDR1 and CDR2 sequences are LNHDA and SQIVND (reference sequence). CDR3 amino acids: CASSIGVWDRNMNTEAFF. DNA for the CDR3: TGTGCCAGTAGTATAGGAGTGTGGGACAGGAACATGAACACTGAAGCTTTCTTT.

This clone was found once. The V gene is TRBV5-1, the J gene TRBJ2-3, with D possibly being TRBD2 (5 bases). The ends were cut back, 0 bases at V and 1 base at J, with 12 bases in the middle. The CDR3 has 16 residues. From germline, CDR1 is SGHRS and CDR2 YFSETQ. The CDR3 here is CASSLEVAGGTDTQYF. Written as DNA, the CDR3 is TGCGCCAGCAGCTTGGAGGTAGCCGGGGGCACAGATACGCAGTATTTT.

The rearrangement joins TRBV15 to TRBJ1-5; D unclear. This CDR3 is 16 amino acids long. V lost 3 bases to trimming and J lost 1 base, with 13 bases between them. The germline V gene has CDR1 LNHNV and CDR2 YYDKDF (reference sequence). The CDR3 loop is CATSSVGLGSNQPQHF. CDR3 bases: TGTGCCACCAGCAGCGTTGGACTGGGCAGCAATCAGCCCCAGCATTTT.

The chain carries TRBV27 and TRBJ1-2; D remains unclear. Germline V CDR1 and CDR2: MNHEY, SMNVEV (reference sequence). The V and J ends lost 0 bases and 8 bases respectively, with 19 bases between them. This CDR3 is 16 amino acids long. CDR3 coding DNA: TGTGCCAGCAGTTTATCGTACGGACCCACCACGGGAGGCTACACCTTC. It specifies CASSLSYGPTTGGYTF.

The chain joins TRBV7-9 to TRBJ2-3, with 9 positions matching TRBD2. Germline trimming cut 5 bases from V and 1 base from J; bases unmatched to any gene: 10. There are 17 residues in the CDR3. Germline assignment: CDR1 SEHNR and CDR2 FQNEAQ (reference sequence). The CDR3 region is CASSNLGGLARTDTQYF. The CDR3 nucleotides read TGTGCCAGCAGCAATCTGGGTGGACTAGCGCGCACAGATACGCAGTATTTT.

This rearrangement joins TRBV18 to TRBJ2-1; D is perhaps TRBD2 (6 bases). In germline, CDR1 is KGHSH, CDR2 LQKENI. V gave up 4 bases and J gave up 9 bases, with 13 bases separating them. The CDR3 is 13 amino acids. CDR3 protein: CASSLLREIEQFF. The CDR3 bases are TGTGCCAGCTCACTACTTCGGGAGATTGAGCAGTTCTTC.

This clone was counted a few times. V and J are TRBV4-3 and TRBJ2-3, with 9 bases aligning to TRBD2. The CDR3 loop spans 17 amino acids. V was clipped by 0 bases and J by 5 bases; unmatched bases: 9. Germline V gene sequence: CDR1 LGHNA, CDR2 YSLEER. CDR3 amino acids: CASSQERPGLAGDTQYF. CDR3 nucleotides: TGCGCCAGCAGCCAAGAAAGACCGGGACTAGCTGGAGATACGCAGTATTTT.

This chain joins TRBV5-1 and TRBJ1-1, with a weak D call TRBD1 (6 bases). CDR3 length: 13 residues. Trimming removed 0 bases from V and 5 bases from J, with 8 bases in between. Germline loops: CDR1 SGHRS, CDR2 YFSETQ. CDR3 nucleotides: TGCGCCAGCAGCTTGGAAACAGGGACTGAAGCTTTCTTT. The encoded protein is CASSLETGTEAFF.

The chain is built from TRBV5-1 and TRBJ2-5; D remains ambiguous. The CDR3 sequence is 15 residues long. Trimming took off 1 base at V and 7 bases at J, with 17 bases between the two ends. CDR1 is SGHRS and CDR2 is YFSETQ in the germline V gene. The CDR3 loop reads CASSLSGTPPRTQYF. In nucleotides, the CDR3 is TGCGCCAGCAGCTTGTCAGGCACCCCCCCACGGACCCAGTACTTC.

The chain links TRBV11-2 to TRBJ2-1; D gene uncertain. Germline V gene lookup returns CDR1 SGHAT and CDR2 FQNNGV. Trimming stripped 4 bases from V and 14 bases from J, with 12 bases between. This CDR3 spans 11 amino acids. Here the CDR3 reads CASSSSRLEFF. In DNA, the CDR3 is TGTGCCAGCAGCTCATCAAGGTTGGAGTTCTTC.

The chain's CDR3 is CASSWQGGQPQHF. The CDR3 nucleotides are TGTGCCAGCAGCTGGCAGGGAGGGCAGCCCCAGCATTTT. The V gene is TRBV5-4, the J gene TRBJ1-5; perhaps TRBD1 as D (5 bases). Germline assignment: CDR1 SGHNT and CDR2 YYREEE (reference sequence). This CDR3 comprises 13 residues. The ends were cut back, 3 bases at V and 7 bases at J, with 11 bases in the middle.

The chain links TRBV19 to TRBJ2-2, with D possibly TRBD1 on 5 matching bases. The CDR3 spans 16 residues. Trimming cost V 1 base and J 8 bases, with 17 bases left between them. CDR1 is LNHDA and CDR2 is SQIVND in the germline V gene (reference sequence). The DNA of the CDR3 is TGTGCCAGTAGTATAGGAAGACAGACGAGCAGAGGGGAGCTGTTTTTT. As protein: CASSIGRQTSRGELFF. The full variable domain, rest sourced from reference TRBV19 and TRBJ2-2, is DGGITQSPKYLFRKEGQNVTLSCEQNLNHDAMYWYRQDPGQGLRLIYYSQIVNDFQKGDIAEGYSVSREKKESFPLTVTSAQKNPTAFYLCASSIGRQTSRGELFFGEGSRLTVL.

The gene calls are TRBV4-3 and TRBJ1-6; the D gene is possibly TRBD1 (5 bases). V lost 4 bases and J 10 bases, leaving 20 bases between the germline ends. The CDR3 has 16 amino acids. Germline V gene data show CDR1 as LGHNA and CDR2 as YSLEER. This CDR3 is CASSPTWGGVGSPLHF. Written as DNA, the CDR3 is TGCGCCAGCAGCCCCACATGGGGGGGAGTGGGATCACCCCTCCACTTT.

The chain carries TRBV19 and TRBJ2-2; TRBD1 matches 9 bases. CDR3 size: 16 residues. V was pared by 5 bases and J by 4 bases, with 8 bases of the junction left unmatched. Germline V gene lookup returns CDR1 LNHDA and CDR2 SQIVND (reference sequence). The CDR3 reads CASSLEPGQGTGELFF. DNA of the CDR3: TGTGCCAGTAGTCTGGAACCGGGACAGGGCACCGGGGAGCTGTTTTTT.

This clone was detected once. CDR3 in amino acids: CATHGRSTYEQYF. The CDR3 nucleotides read TGTGCCACCCATGGTAGGAGTACCTACGAGCAGTACTTC. The J gene is TRBJ2-7, the V gene TRBV6-5; no reliable D call. Germline V gene sequence: CDR1 MNHEY, CDR2 SVGAGI. V gave up 10 bases and J gave up 2 bases, with 15 bases separating them. The CDR3 length is 13 residues.

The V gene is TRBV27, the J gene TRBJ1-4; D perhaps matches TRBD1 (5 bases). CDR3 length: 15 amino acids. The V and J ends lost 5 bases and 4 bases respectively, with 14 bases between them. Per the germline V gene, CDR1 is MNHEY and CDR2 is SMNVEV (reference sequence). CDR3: CASSPLTVLNEKLFF. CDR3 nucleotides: TGTGCCAGCAGTCCTCTGACAGTCCTTAATGAAAAACTGTTTTTT. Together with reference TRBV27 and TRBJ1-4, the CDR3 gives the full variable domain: EAQVTQNPRYLITVTGKKLTVTCSQNMNHEYMSWYRQDPGLGLRQIYYSMNVEVTDKGDVPEGYKVSRKEKRNFPLILESPSPNQTSLYFCASSPLTVLNEKLFFGSGTQLSVL.

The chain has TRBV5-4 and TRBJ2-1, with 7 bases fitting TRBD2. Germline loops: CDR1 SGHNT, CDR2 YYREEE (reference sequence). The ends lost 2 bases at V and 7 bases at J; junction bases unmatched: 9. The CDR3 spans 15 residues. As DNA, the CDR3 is TGTGCCAGCAGCTTAAAGGCGGGAGTTATAAATGAGCAGTTCTTC. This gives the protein CASSLKAGVINEQFF.

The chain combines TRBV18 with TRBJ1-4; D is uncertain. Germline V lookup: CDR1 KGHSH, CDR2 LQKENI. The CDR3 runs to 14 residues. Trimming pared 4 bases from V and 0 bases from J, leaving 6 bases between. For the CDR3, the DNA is TGTGCCAGCTCACTCAGTGCAACTAATGAAAAACTGTTTTTT. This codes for CASSLSATNEKLFF.